Listed below are T cell receptor beta chains from one sample, sequenced in a study of blood T cell repertoires in COVID-19. TCRdb's copy holds only in-frame clones and misses some; the assay was immunoSEQ multiplex PCR. In the table there are roughly 120,000 clones, approximately 90% of which are singletons. Input material: peripheral blood. The receptors shown here come from a woman between 50 and 59 years old with acute or convalescent COVID-19. The CDR3 runs from the conserved cysteine through the conserved F or W. Fields, in order: J gene, clone size, D gene, V gene, CDR3 DNA, CDR3 protein. A D gene is named only where the DNA matches it firmly. Rows may omit the clone size; those that give it use once, few, many or a size class.

>TRBJ1-3|NA|TRBD1|TRBV30
TGTGCCTGGGACAGGGGCCTCTCTGGAAACACCATATATTTT
CAWDRGLSGNTIYF
>TRBJ1-6|NA|TRBD1|TRBV28
TGTGCCAGCAGTTTAGGGAGACAGGGTTTTGGTAATTCACCCCTCCACTTT
CASSLGRQGFGNSPLHF
>TRBJ1-3|NA|NA|TRBV5-8
TGTGCCAGCAGCTTATCCGGGGTAGAAAACACCATATATTTT
CASSLSGVENTIYF
>TRBJ1-2|NA|TRBD1|TRBV19
TGTGCCAGTAGTATAGTCAACAGGGGGCAAGGTGGCTACACCTTC
CASSIVNRGQGGYTF
>TRBJ2-1|NA|TRBD2|TRBV5-1
TGCGCCAGCAGCTTTGGTGCGGGAGGGCCCAACAATGAGCAGTTCTTC
CASSFGAGGPNNEQFF
>TRBJ2-3|NA|NA|TRBV7-9
TGTGCCAGCAGCTTAGAAGGCAGCGTGTCGCAGTATTTT
CASSLEGSVSQYF
>TRBJ2-1|NA|TRBD2|TRBV24-1
TGTGCCACCAGCCCGTTAGCGGGAGGCAACCACAATGAGCAGTTCTTC
CATSPLAGGNHNEQFF
>TRBJ2-1|NA|TRBD1|TRBV19
TGTGCCAGTAGTGGGTGGGACAGAACTTCCCACAATGAGCAGTTCTTC
CASSGWDRTSHNEQFF
>TRBJ1-3|NA|TRBD1|TRBV19
TGTGCCGCCCGACAGGGGGGAACTGGAAACACCATATATTTT
CAARQGGTGNTIYF
>TRBJ2-2|NA|TRBD2|TRBV3-1/TRBV3-2
TGTGCCAGCAGCCGAGGGACTAGCGGGAGGGCCCCCGGGGAGCTGTTTTTT
CASSRGTSGRAPGELFF
>TRBJ2-2|NA|TRBD2|TRBV7-2
TGTGCCAGCAGCTTAAGCGGGAGGGACACCGGGGAGCTGTTTTTT
CASSLSGRDTGELFF
>TRBJ1-1|NA|NA|TRBV7-9
TGTGCCAGTTCTCCTGAAGCTTTCTTT
CASSPEAFF
>TRBJ2-4|few|NA|TRBV5-1
TGCGCCAGCGGAGTGGGTGGGTCCAAAAACATTCAGTACTTC
CASGVGGSKNIQYF
>TRBJ1-2|NA|TRBD1|TRBV18
TGTGCCAGCTCACACGGGACAGACTATGGCTACACCTTC
CASSHGTDYGYTF
>TRBJ2-1|NA|TRBD2|TRBV7-9
TGTGCCAGCAGCTCAGGGAGCGGGGACGCCCACAATGAGCAGTTCTTC
CASSSGSGDAHNEQFF
>TRBJ2-5|NA|TRBD2|TRBV5-1
TGCGCCAGCAGCTTAGCTAGCGGGAGTTCCGAGACCCAGTACTTC
CASSLASGSSETQYF
>TRBJ2-1|NA|NA|TRBV5-4
TGTGCCAGCAGCTTAGCGCCTAGCTCCTACAATGAGCAGTTCTTC
CASSLAPSSYNEQFF
>TRBJ1-5|NA|NA|TRBV5-1
TGCGCCAGCAGCTGGGGGGAGAATCAGCCCCAGCATTTT
CASSWGENQPQHF
>TRBJ2-3|NA|NA|TRBV9
TGTGCCAGCAGCCCGAGCTTGGGGCCCACAGATACGCAGTATTTT
CASSPSLGPTDTQYF
>TRBJ1-2|NA|NA|TRBV2
TGTGCCACCACTGCCACGGGGTACGGAGGGGGCTACACCTTC
CATTATGYGGGYTF
>TRBJ2-7|NA|TRBD2|TRBV7-6
TGTGCCAGCAGCACAAGCGGGATAGGGTTGGACGAGCAGTACTTC
CASSTSGIGLDEQYF
>TRBJ1-4|NA|NA|TRBV3-1/TRBV3-2
TGTGCCAGCAGCCACCTCGGGACTTCACAACTGTTTTTT
CASSHLGTSQLFF
>TRBJ2-7|NA|NA|TRBV7-8
TGTGCCAGCAGCTTAGGCGGGAACGGCTACGAGCAGTACTTC
CASSLGGNGYEQYF
>TRBJ2-1|NA|TRBD2|TRBV5-1
TGCGCCAGCAGCCAAATACTAGCGGGAGGGCCCAATGAGCAGTTCTTC
CASSQILAGGPNEQFF
>TRBJ2-7|NA|TRBD2|TRBV6-5
TGTGCCAGCAGTTACGGCGGGAGGGCTAAACCCTACGAGCAGTACTTC
CASSYGGRAKPYEQYF
>TRBJ1-4|NA|NA|TRBV18
TGTGCCAGCTCACCACGCCAGGACAGCCCTCTTAAACTGTTTTTT
CASSPRQDSPLKLFF
>TRBJ2-1|NA|TRBD2|TRBV19
TGTGCCAGTAGTTGGTCTAGCGGGAGGGTAGAGGATGAGCAGTTCTTC
CASSWSSGRVEDEQFF
>TRBJ2-2|NA|NA|TRBV14
TGTGCCAGCAGCCATAACAGGGTATCCACCGGGGAGCTGTTTTTT
CASSHNRVSTGELFF
>TRBJ2-3|NA|TRBD2|TRBV15
TGTGCCACCAGCGGAACTAGCGGGAGGTTGAATACGCAGTATTTT
CATSGTSGRLNTQYF
>TRBJ2-2|NA|TRBD1|TRBV2
TGTGCCAGCAGTAAAGGACAGGGGACCGGGGAGCTGTTTTTT
CASSKGQGTGELFF